Described below is a single TCR beta chain sequence and its context. This sample stems from a study of control samples from healthy donors and cancer patients. Clones were read by immunoSEQ multiplex PCR, and TCRdb kept only the in-frame ones, dropping some. The repertoire holds about 150,000 clones, with 93% as singletons. The CDR3 is 14 amino acids. The germline V gene has CDR1 SEHNR and CDR2 FQNEAQ (reference sequence). V was cut by 0 bases and J by 5 bases, with 11 bases left in between. The sequenced sample was blood. V and J are TRBV7-9 and TRBJ2-7; tentatively, D is TRBD1 (5 bases). The receptor was isolated from a man between 18 and 35 years old in good health. The CDR3 DNA sequence: TGTGCCAGCAGCTTAGCGGCCAGGGTCAACGAGCAGTACTTC. It yields the protein CASSLAARVNEQYF.